The 8 T cell receptor beta chains below all came from one sample that was sequenced in a study of blood T cells in healthy people across ages. Primed by a sample-barcoded 5' primer and a J-beta primer mix, a second PCR proceeded for 7 to 11 cycles. TCRdb re-analysed the 5' RACE reads in MiXCR, keeping a single row per CDR3 protein. The repertoire holds over 950,000 distinct CDR3 sequences, with about two fifths as singletons. Sequencing was done on a sample of blood. The receptor source for this set is a man aged 18 to 29 in good health.

The chain recombines TRBV2 with TRBJ2-7, with D possibly TRBD1 on 6 matching bases. V was shortened by 8 bases and J by 7 bases, with 21 bases between the two germline ends. This CDR3 spans 14 amino acids. CDR1 and CDR2 from the germline V gene are SNHLY and FYNNEI. CDR3 bases: TGTGCCAGCGTCCGGTCTCCGTGGGACAATGAGCAGTACTTC. It specifies CASVRSPWDNEQYF.

This clonotype has a handful of counts. V usage is TRBV20-1 and J usage is TRBJ2-3, with D perhaps TRBD2 (5 bases). Trimming took 6 bases from V and 4 from J, leaving 20 bases between them. Looked up from germline, CDR1 is DFQATT and CDR2 is SNEGSKA (reference sequence). CDR3 length equals 15 residues. The CDR3 here is CSAIAGGFGSDTQYF. CDR3 nucleotide sequence: TGCAGTGCGATTGCGGGTGGTTTCGGGTCAGATACGCAGTATTTT.

The V gene is TRBV20-1, the J gene TRBJ2-1; the D is unclear. The V end lost 0 bases, the J end lost 3 bases, and 9 bases lay between the germline ends. This CDR3 is 14 amino acids long. Germline CDR1 reads DFQATT; CDR2 reads SNEGSKA (reference sequence). The DNA for the CDR3 is TGCAGTGCTAGAGACTGGCTGATCTACAATGAGCAGTTCTTC. As protein: CSARDWLIYNEQFF.

This clonotype was detected a few times. V is TRBV28 and J is TRBJ2-3, with D maybe TRBD1 (5 bases). Germline CDR1 reads MDHEN; CDR2 reads SYDVKM. Trimming cost V 5 bases and J 2 bases, with 20 bases left between them. The CDR3 extends over 17 amino acids. CDR3 bases: TGTGCCAGCAGTCCAATGACAGTGCGGCATACCACAGATACGCAGTATTTT. Its translation is CASSPMTVRHTTDTQYF.

V is TRBV7-9 and J is TRBJ2-2; D not resolved. Germline V gene sequence: CDR1 SEHNR, CDR2 FQNEAQ (reference sequence). V lost 2 bases to trimming and J lost 7 bases, with 11 bases between them. This CDR3 is built from 14 residues. CDR3 residues: CASSLSLSDGELFF. The DNA for the CDR3 is TGTGCCAGCAGCTTAAGCCTGTCGGACGGGGAGCTGTTTTTT.

V and J are TRBV9 and TRBJ2-3; D gene ambiguous. This CDR3 spans 17 amino acids. V was clipped by 0 bases and J by 3 bases, with 17 bases between them. Germline lookup yields CDR1 SGDLS and CDR2 YYNGEE. Written as DNA, the CDR3 is TGTGCCAGCAGCGTAGGGTCCGGGCCCCGGTTGACAGATACGCAGTATTTT. Translation gives CASSVGSGPRLTDTQYF.

This clonotype has more than one count but fewer than ten. The CDR3 loop is CASSYIRSENTEAFF. DNA for the CDR3: TGTGCCAGCAGTTACATCAGGTCCGAGAACACTGAAGCTTTCTTT. The J gene is TRBJ1-1, the V gene TRBV6-6; no firm D call. CDR1 and CDR2 (germline): MNHNY, SVGAGI (reference sequence). CDR3 length: 15 residues. Trimming cost V 2 bases and J 1 base, with 11 bases left between them.

V and J are TRBV12-3 or TRBV12-4 and TRBJ2-7; 10 nucleotides match TRBD1. This CDR3 has 14 residues. The V and J ends lost 6 bases and 2 bases, in that order; junction bases with no gene match: 4. CDR3 sequence (DNA): TGTGCCAGCAGCCACGGGACAGGGGCCTACGAGCAGTACTTC. Residues: CASSHGTGAYEQYF.